A single sample is the source of the 22 T cell receptor beta chains below, sequenced in a study of shared clonotypes between healthy human individuals. Assay: immunoSEQ multiplex PCR; the TCRdb copy retains only in-frame clones and omits some. The sample holds 1.5 million to 1.9 million clones, about 98% seen once. The source material was naive CD4+ T cells sorted from blood. Subset given: CD45RA+ positively selected. These receptors were taken from a man aged 25-45 years in good health.

The chain is built from TRBV29-1 and TRBJ2-7, with a weak D call TRBD2 (5 bases). V dropped 4 bases and J dropped 4 bases, with 20 bases sitting between them. The CDR3 covers 15 residues. Germline V CDR1 and CDR2: SQVTM, ANQGSEA. The CDR3 region is CSVVTLVGPEYEQYF. The CDR3 DNA reads as TGCAGCGTTGTAACACTAGTTGGTCCTGAGTACGAGCAGTACTTC.

As concerns this clone: This same CDR3 is encoded by further DNA sequences in the sample. The V gene is TRBV2, the J gene TRBJ2-5; D uncertain. V dropped 6 bases and J dropped 5 bases, with 4 bases sitting between them. The CDR3 consists of 10 residues. CDR1 and CDR2 (germline): SNHLY, FYNNEI. The CDR3 protein is CASSEETQYF. Here the CDR3 DNA reads TGTGCCAGCAGCGAGGAGACCCAGTACTTC.

This sequence joins TRBV18 and TRBJ2-7; tentative D call: TRBD2 (6 bases). Germline CDR1 is KGHSH and CDR2 is LQKENI. The ends were cut back, 3 bases at V and 5 bases at J, with 14 bases in the middle. CDR3 length equals 14 residues. The DNA of the CDR3 is TGTGCCAGCTCACCCCGGGGGTCGATCCACGAGCAGTACTTC. This encodes CASSPRGSIHEQYF.

The chain links TRBV6-1 to TRBJ2-7, with 9 nucleotides matching TRBD2. Trimming cost V 6 bases and J 5 bases; bases outside gene matches: 8. CDR3 length: 14 residues. The V gene's germline CDR1 is MNHNS and CDR2 SASEGT. Written as DNA, the CDR3 is TGTGCCAGCAGCCTCGGGACTAGCCGGGACGAGCAGTACTTC. This codes for CASSLGTSRDEQYF.

Written as DNA, the CDR3 is TGTGCCAGTAGTGCACAGGGGAATGAGCAGTTCTTC. The encoded protein is CASSAQGNEQFF. The chain couples TRBV19 to TRBJ2-1; TRBD1 matches 7 bases. CDR1 and CDR2 (germline): LNHDA, SQIVND (reference sequence). The trim removed 5 bases at V and 7 bases at J, leaving 2 bases unmatched. The CDR3 runs to 12 residues. The entire variable domain, with the rest obtained from reference TRBV19 and TRBJ2-1, is as follows: DGGITQSPKYLFRKEGQNVTLSCEQNLNHDAMYWYRQDPGQGLRLIYYSQIVNDFQKGDIAEGYSVSREKKESFPLTVTSAQKNPTAFYLCASSAQGNEQFFGPGTRLTVL.

The chain uses TRBV7-2 and TRBJ1-1; D is ambiguous. Trimming cost V 5 bases and J 1 base, with 17 bases left between them. In germline, CDR1 is SGHTA, CDR2 FQGNSA. This CDR3 contains 16 residues. This CDR3 is CASSLASPARNTEAFF. CDR3 DNA sequence: TGTGCCAGCAGCCTTGCGAGCCCCGCGAGGAACACTGAAGCTTTCTTT.

V gene TRBV7-7 combines with J gene TRBJ2-2, with D unresolved. Germline lookup yields CDR1 SSHAT and CDR2 FNYEAQ (reference sequence). V lost 4 bases and J 4 bases, leaving 10 bases between the germline ends. The CDR3 consists of 14 residues. This CDR3 reads CASSSTASTGELFF. The DNA for the CDR3 is TGTGCCAGCAGCTCCACCGCAAGCACCGGGGAGCTGTTTTTT.

The V and J genes are TRBV6-5 and TRBJ2-7, with D hard to call. The CDR3 length is 13 residues. V lost 8 bases to trimming and J lost 3 bases, with 14 bases between them. Germline CDR1 and CDR2: MNHEY and SVGAGI. The CDR3 sequence is CASGNPNSYEQYF. CDR3 in DNA: TGTGCCAGCGGTAATCCCAACAGCTACGAGCAGTACTTC.

The rearrangement links TRBV2 to TRBJ2-5; 10 nucleotides match TRBD2. The CDR3 is 16 amino acids. After removal of 2 bases from V and 4 bases from J, the junction contained 7 bases not matched to a gene. Germline V gene sequence: CDR1 SNHLY, CDR2 FYNNEI. The CDR3 here is CASSERAGGLGETQYF. DNA for the CDR3: TGTGCCAGCAGTGAAAGAGCGGGAGGGCTGGGAGAGACCCAGTACTTC.

The J gene is TRBJ1-1, the V gene TRBV19; 7 bases agree with TRBD1. Trimming at V came to 4 bases and at J to 0 bases, leaving 11 bases not matched to a gene. The length of the CDR3 is 17 residues. The germline V gene encodes CDR1 LNHDA and CDR2 SQIVND (reference sequence). The CDR3 nucleotides are TGTGCCAGTAGTACGGGGGCCAGGGGGTATTTGAACACTGAAGCTTTCTTT. Protein: CASSTGARGYLNTEAFF.

The V and J genes are TRBV6-4 and TRBJ2-1; D possibly corresponds to TRBD2 (6 bases). The CDR3 loop spans 15 amino acids. The V end lost 3 bases, the J end lost 2 bases, and 11 bases lay between the germline ends. Germline CDR1 and CDR2: MRHNA and SNTAGT. CDR3 nucleotide sequence: TGTGCCAGCAGTGAGTCGGCGGGAACCTACAATGAGCAGTTCTTC. Translating it yields CASSESAGTYNEQFF.

The chain has TRBV6-6 and TRBJ2-1; 8 nucleotides line up with TRBD2. Germline-derived CDR1 and CDR2 are MNHNY and SVGAGI (reference sequence). The CDR3 spans 14 residues. V lost 5 bases, J lost 12 bases, and 12 bases stayed unmatched. The CDR3 sequence is CASSGGLASTRQFF. For the CDR3, the DNA is TGTGCCAGCAGTGGCGGACTAGCCAGTACGAGGCAGTTCTTC.

V is TRBV5-4 and J is TRBJ2-7; possibly TRBD2 for D (6 bases). The CDR3 loop spans 13 amino acids. Germline V gives CDR1 SGHNT, CDR2 YYREEE (reference sequence). Trimming shortened V by 4 bases and J by 4 bases, and 12 bases separated the two germline ends. CDR3 residues: CASSRRAGYEQYF. The CDR3 DNA reads as TGTGCCAGCAGCCGGAGGGCGGGGTACGAGCAGTACTTC. Full variable domain (missing parts from reference TRBV5-4 and TRBJ2-7): ETGVTQSPTHLIKTRGQQVTLRCSSQSGHNTVSWYQQALGQGPQFIFQYYREEENGRGNFPPRFSGLQFPNYSSELNVNALELDDSALYLCASSRRAGYEQYFGPGTRLTVT.

The chain carries TRBV28 and TRBJ1-1; D gene uncertain. With 2 bases removed from V and 7 bases from J, the gap between germline ends came to 11 bases. The CDR3 is 13 amino acids. Germline CDR1 and CDR2: MDHEN and SYDVKM. In DNA, the CDR3 is TGTGCCAGCAGTTTAGGCAGTTTGGATGAAGCTTTCTTT. Protein sequence: CASSLGSLDEAFF.

As for this clone: Germline and junction disagree at one end, which may indicate a read error. The chain recombines TRBV5-4 with TRBJ2-7, with TRBD2 identical over 14 bases. CDR3 length equals 16 residues. The germline gives CDR1 SGHNT, CDR2 YYREEE (reference sequence). DNA of the CDR3: TGTGCCAGCAGTTTGGGGACTAGCGGGAGAATCTACGAGCAGTACTTC. Amino acids: CASSLGTSGRIYEQYF.

Regarding this clone: This specimen includes other DNA sequences encoding the same CDR3. CDR3 in amino acids: CASSRTGNYGYTF. CDR3 nucleotides: TGTGCCAGTAGCCGGACAGGTAACTATGGCTACACCTTC. The gene calls are TRBV19 and TRBJ1-2; 7 bases fit TRBD1. Germline V gives CDR1 LNHDA, CDR2 SQIVND (reference sequence). V dropped 6 bases and J dropped 1; count of bases not matched to a gene: 2. The CDR3 covers 13 residues.

Concerning this clone itself: The same CDR3 arises from other DNA sequences in this sample as well. The CDR3 coding sequence is TGTGCCAGCTCACCGAGACAGGGTGACGAGCAGTACTTC. Translating it yields CASSPRQGDEQYF. V and J are TRBV18 and TRBJ2-7; 7 positions match TRBD1. Germline CDR1 and CDR2: KGHSH and LQKENI. The length of the CDR3 is 13 residues. Germline trimming cut 3 bases from V and 5 bases from J; bases unmatched to any gene: 4.

Turning to this clone: Other DNA sequences of this sample code for an identical CDR3. The rearrangement uses TRBV18 and TRBJ2-7; D gene unclear. The CDR3 spans 13 residues. Germline CDR1 is KGHSH and CDR2 is LQKENI. Deletions cut 4 bases from V and 0 bases from J, with 7 bases between. In DNA form, the CDR3 reads TGTGCCAGCTCACGTGGAAGCTCCTACGAGCAGTACTTC. It codes for CASSRGSSYEQYF.

J is TRBJ2-5 and V is TRBV28; D remains unclear. Germline V CDR1 and CDR2: MDHEN, SYDVKM. CDR3 length: 12 amino acids. Trimming removed 6 bases at V and 4 bases at J, with 9 bases between. CDR3 DNA sequence: TGTGCCAGCAGCCCGCTCCGAGAGACCCAGTACTTC. This codes for CASSPLRETQYF.

This chain connects TRBV27 to TRBJ1-2, with TRBD1 identical over 7 bases. Germline CDR1 MNHEY, CDR2 SMNVEV (reference sequence). CDR3 size: 16 residues. V lost 5 bases and J lost 4; bases outside the gene matches: 13. The CDR3 loop reads CASSPGTALYFYGYTF. CDR3 in DNA: TGTGCCAGCAGTCCCGGGACAGCTCTTTATTTCTATGGCTACACCTTC.

The V call is TRBV7-9, the J call TRBJ2-7; D is perhaps TRBD1 (5 bases). CDR1 and CDR2 (germline): SEHNR, FQNEAQ (reference sequence). Trimming took 3 bases from V and 1 from J, leaving 13 bases between them. The CDR3 is made up of 15 amino acids. This CDR3 is CASSFLRQGSYEQYF. CDR3 bases: TGTGCCAGCAGCTTTCTTAGGCAGGGATCCTACGAGCAGTACTTC.

V gene TRBV9 combines with J gene TRBJ2-1; 7 nucleotides align to TRBD1. This CDR3 has 14 amino acids. Trimming removed 4 bases from V and 3 bases from J; junction bases left unmatched: 4. Per germline, CDR1 SGDLS and CDR2 YYNGEE. The CDR3 sequence is CASSPRTGYNEQFF. The CDR3, as DNA: TGTGCCAGCAGCCCTCGGACAGGCTACAATGAGCAGTTCTTC. Looking up the rest from reference TRBV9 and TRBJ2-1 gives the full variable domain: DSGVTQTPKHLITATGQRVTLRCSPRSGDLSVYWYQQSLDQGLQFLIQYYNGEERAKGNILERFSAQQFPDLHSELNLSSLELGDSALYFCASSPRTGYNEQFFGPGTRLTVL.